The entry that follows covers one TCR beta chain sequence. Its antigen is unidentified. The CDR3 covers 14 residues. The junction had 9 bases not matched to a gene; V was cut back by 6 bases and J by 6 bases. Germline V gives CDR1 MNHEY, CDR2 SMNVEV (reference sequence). Through a sample-barcoded 5' primer and a J-beta primer mix, a second PCR was run for roughly 6 to 12 cycles. Every molecule of cDNA carried a tag from a template-switch adaptor with 12 random nucleotides. All samples yielded 2.5 million or more CDR3-containing paired-end reads. In TCRdb, the 5' RACE reads were re-called with MiXCR into one record per CDR3 protein. This table has 1.2 million to 1.5 million distinct CDR3 sequences, around 39% appearing once. The data originate from a study of blood T cells in healthy people across ages. General study results and limits: It was the long-lived donors that had more naive CD4+ cells and higher diversity than aged donors. Underestimates were what the diversity estimates from one million T cells were considered to be.

The clonotype was recovered from a woman between 18 and 29 years old in good health. The J gene is TRBJ1-2, the V gene TRBV27; 8 bases fit TRBD1. The sequencing input was blood. CDR3 residues: CASSPNDRGHGYTF. In DNA, the CDR3 is TGTGCCAGCAGCCCGAACGACAGGGGCCATGGCTACACCTTC.